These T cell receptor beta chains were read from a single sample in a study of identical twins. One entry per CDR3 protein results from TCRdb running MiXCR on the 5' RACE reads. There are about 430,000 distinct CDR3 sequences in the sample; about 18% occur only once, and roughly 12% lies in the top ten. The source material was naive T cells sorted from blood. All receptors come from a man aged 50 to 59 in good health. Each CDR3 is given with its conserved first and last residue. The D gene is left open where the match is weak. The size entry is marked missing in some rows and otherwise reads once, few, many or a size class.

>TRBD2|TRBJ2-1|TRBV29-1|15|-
TGCAGCGCAGGGACTAGCGCCGACGTAGGCAATGAGCAGTTCTTC
CSAGTSADVGNEQFF
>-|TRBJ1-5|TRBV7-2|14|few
TGTGCCAGCAGCTTAGAGTTAAGGAATCAGCCCCAGCATTTT
CASSLELRNQPQHF
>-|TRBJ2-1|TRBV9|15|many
TGTGCCAGCAGCATAGGTCAGGGGGGAGGTCATGAGCAGTTCTTC
CASSIGQGGGHEQFF
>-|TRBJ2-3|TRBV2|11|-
TGTGCCAGCAGTGATGCAGATACGCAGTATTTT
CASSDADTQYF
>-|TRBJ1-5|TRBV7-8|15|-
TGTGCCAGCAGCTTAGTTTCGGGACAAAATCAGCCCCAGCATTTT
CASSLVSGQNQPQHF
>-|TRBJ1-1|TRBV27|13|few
TGTGCCAGCAGTCAGAGGGGAGAAACTGAAGCTTTCTTT
CASSQRGETEAFF
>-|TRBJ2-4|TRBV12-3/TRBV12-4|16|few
TGTGCCAGCAGCTCCGGACACTCAGGAGGCAAAAACATTCAGTACTTC
CASSSGHSGGKNIQYF
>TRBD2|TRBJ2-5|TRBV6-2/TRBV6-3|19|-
TGTGCCAGCGCTGTTCTGCCCTGGACTAGCGGGGGTCGGGAAGAGACCCAGTACTTC
CASAVLPWTSGGREETQYF
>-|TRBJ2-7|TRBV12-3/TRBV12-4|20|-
TGTGCCAGCAGCCCTGGTGGCGTCCCACTACCGGATAGTCGTCTCTACGAGCAGTACTTC
CASSPGGVPLPDSRLYEQYF
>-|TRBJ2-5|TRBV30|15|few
TGTGCCTGGAGTAACCGGCTAGCGAAACAAGAGACCCAGTACTTC
CAWSNRLAKQETQYF
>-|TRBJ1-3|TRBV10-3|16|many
TGTGCCATCAGTGAGTCCCGGGCCCACTCTGGAAACACCATATATTTT
CAISESRAHSGNTIYF
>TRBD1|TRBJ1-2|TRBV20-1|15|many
TGCAGTGCTAGTTTGACAGGGGCGTTCGACTATGGCTACACCTTC
CSASLTGAFDYGYTF
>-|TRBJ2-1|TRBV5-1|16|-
TGCGCCAGCAGATGGACACCGGGACAAACCCCGAATGAGCAGTTCTTC
CASRWTPGQTPNEQFF
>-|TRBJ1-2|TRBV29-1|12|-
TGCAGCGTTGGAGGTGATAACTATGGCTACACCTTC
CSVGGDNYGYTF
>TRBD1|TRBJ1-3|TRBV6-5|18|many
TGTGCCAGCAGCTTAACCAGTCCAGGGGGCAGCTCTGGAAACACCATATATTTT
CASSLTSPGGSSGNTIYF
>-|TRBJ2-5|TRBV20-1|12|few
TGCAGTGCTTCCACTAATCAAGAGACCCAGTACTTC
CSASTNQETQYF
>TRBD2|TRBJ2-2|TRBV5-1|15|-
TGCGCCAGCAGCGGAGGGACTAGCGGGACCGGGGAGCTGTTTTTT
CASSGGTSGTGELFF
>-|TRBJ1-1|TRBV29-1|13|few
TGCAGCGTTGTGCGTCAGGCGAACACTGAAGCTTTCTTT
CSVVRQANTEAFF
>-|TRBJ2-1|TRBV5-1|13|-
TGCGCCAGCACCTTGCAGGGACGCAATGAGCAGTTCTTC
CASTLQGRNEQFF
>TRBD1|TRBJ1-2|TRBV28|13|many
TGTGCCAGCAGTGGGACAGGGCGGTATGGCTACACCTTC
CASSGTGRYGYTF
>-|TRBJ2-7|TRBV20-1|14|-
TGCAGTGCTAGGACCCGGAGGATCTCCTACGAGCAGTACTTC
CSARTRRISYEQYF
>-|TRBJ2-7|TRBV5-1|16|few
TGCGCCAGCAGCTTGGGGTTTGGGACGGCCACCTACGAGCAGTACTTC
CASSLGFGTATYEQYF
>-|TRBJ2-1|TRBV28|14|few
TGTGCCAGCAGTTGGGGACGGACCTACAATGAGCAGTTCTTC
CASSWGRTYNEQFF
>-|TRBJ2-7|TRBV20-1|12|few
TGCAGTCCCCGGGGTCTTCTCGGCGAGCAGTACTTC
CSPRGLLGEQYF
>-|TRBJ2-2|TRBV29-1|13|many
TGCAGCGCGGGCGGACTGAACACCGGGGAGCTGTTTTTT
CSAGGLNTGELFF
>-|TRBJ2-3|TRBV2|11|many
TGTGCCAGCACATACACAGATACGCAGTATTTT
CASTYTDTQYF
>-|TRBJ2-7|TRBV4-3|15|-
TGCGCCAGCAGCCTCGAGCCTCGCCAGGGATTAGGATTAAACTTC
CASSLEPRQGLGLNF
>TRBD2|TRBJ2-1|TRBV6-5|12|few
TGTGCCAGCAAGACCTTAAGCGGGAGTCTGTTCTTC
CASKTLSGSLFF
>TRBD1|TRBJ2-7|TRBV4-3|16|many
TGCGCCAGCAGCCCCAGACAGGGGGCGAGCTCCTACGAGCAGTACTTC
CASSPRQGASSYEQYF
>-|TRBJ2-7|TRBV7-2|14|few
TGTGCCAGCAGCCTCTACCCAAACTCCTACGAGCAGTACTTC
CASSLYPNSYEQYF
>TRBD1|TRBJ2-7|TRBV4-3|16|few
TGCGCCAGCAGCCAAGATAGGGGACAGGGGATTTACGAGCAGTACTTC
CASSQDRGQGIYEQYF
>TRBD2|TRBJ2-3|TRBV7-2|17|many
TGTGCCAGCAACACCCATGGACTAGCGGGATTAACAGATACGCAGTATTTT
CASNTHGLAGLTDTQYF
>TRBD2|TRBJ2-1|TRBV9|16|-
TGTGCCAGCAGCGGGGAAGCGGGACTGCAATACAATGAGCAGTTCTTC
CASSGEAGLQYNEQFF
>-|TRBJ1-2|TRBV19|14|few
TGTGCCTCCCGCGGCCCCAGCGTTAACTATGGCTACACCTTC
CASRGPSVNYGYTF
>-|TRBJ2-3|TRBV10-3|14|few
TGTGCCATCAGTGAGTCCAGCGGGTCAGATACGCAGTATTTT
CAISESSGSDTQYF
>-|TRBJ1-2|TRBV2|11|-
TGTGCCGGCTTGGGACTCTATGGCTACACCTTC
CAGLGLYGYTF
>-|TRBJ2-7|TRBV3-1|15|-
TGTGCCAGCAGCCCCGGCGGCAGGAGTTTCCACGAGCAGTACTTC
CASSPGGRSFHEQYF
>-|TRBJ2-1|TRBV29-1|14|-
TGCAGCGTCCGGGACGCGAGCTCCTACAATGAGCAGTTCTTC
CSVRDASSYNEQFF
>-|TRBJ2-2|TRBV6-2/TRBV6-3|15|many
TGTGCCAGCAGTTATTGGGGGATAAACACCGGGGAGCTGTTTTTT
CASSYWGINTGELFF
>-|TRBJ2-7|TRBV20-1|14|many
TGCAGTGCTAGCCCGGGTCAGGTCTCCTACGAGCAGTACTTC
CSASPGQVSYEQYF
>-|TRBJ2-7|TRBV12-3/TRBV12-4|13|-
TGTGCCAGCAGTTTACAGGACATATACGAGCAGTACTTC
CASSLQDIYEQYF
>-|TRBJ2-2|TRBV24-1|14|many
TGTGCCACCAGGGGCAACTTGAACACCGGGGAGCTGTTTTTT
CATRGNLNTGELFF
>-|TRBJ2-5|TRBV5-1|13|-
TGCGCCACCAAAAAGGACGGCCAAGAGACCCAGTACTTC
CATKKDGQETQYF
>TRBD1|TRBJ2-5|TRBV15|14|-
TGTGCCACGGAGGACAGGGGGGTGAAAGAGACCCAGTACTTC
CATEDRGVKETQYF
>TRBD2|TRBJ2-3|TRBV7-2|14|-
TGTGCCAGCAGCTCGCGGGAGGGCCCTGATACGCAGTATTTT
CASSSREGPDTQYF
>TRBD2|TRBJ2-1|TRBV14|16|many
TGTGCCAGCAGCCGCGTAGCGGGAGTGACCTACAATGAGCAGTTCTTC
CASSRVAGVTYNEQFF
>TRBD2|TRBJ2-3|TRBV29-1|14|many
TGCAGCGTTGAGGAGCGGGATGAATCAGATACGCAGTATTTT
CSVEERDESDTQYF